A selection of T cell receptor beta chains follows, all from one sample in a study of PD-L1 blockade in urothelial cancer. Sequencing was performed with immunoSEQ multiplex PCR; in TCRdb, only in-frame clones are kept and a portion is missing. The data hold some 100,000 clones, with about 89% observed a single time. Specimen: PBMCs, collected around atezolizumab (anti-PD-L1) treatment. The receptors originated from a woman at least 80 years old with urothelial cancer. Both conserved end residues are part of each CDR3. A D gene is named only where the DNA matches it firmly. A row's size may be missing; if present it is once, few, many or a size class.

v_gene,j_gene,abundance,d_gene,CDR3nt,CDR3aa
TRBV30,TRBJ2-3,-,TRBD2,TGTGCCTGGAGTGTACTAGCGGGAGGCACAGATACGCAGTATTTT,CAWSVLAGGTDTQYF
TRBV11-2,TRBJ2-7,once,TRBD1,TGTGCCAGCAGCTTAGTCCGGGACAGGGTGTACGAGCAGTACTTC,CASSLVRDRVYEQYF
TRBV9,TRBJ2-3,-,-,TGTGCCAGCAGCGACAGCCCGGGCACAGATACGCAGTATTTT,CASSDSPGTDTQYF
TRBV5-1,TRBJ2-7,once,TRBD1,TGCGCCAGCAGCGCGGACAGGCCTTCCTACGAGCAGTACTTC,CASSADRPSYEQYF
TRBV5-1,TRBJ2-2,-,-,TGCGCCAGCAGCTTGTTTAGCCTGAACACCGGGGAGCTGTTTTTT,CASSLFSLNTGELFF
TRBV28,TRBJ2-5,-,TRBD2,TGTGCCAGTTTCTCCTCGGGTAGCGGGAAGACCCAGTACTTC,CASFSSGSGKTQYF
TRBV30,TRBJ2-3,-,TRBD1,TGTGCCTGGAGCGGACAGGGGGCGAATACAGATACGCAGTATTTT,CAWSGQGANTDTQYF
TRBV2,TRBJ2-7,-,-,TGTGCCAGCAGTAGCCGGGACGGGAGCTCCTACGAGCAGTACTTC,CASSSRDGSSYEQYF
TRBV28,TRBJ1-2,-,-,TGTGCCAGCAGGACAGGTCCCCAGGGCTACACCTTC,CASRTGPQGYTF
TRBV6-5,TRBJ2-3,-,TRBD1,TGTGCCAGCAGTCCCCGGACAGGGACCACAGATACGCAGTATTTT,CASSPRTGTTDTQYF